The present entry profiles one T cell receptor beta chain with its context. This clonotype was counted between two and nine times. The antigen it binds to is not known. Per-nucleotide qualities are absent, and no much larger clonotype sits a single base away. Ficoll-Paque density gradient centrifugation was the method used to isolate PBMCs. These data belong to a study of T-cell memory formation after mild COVID-19 (dated by TCRdb to 2020 to 2023). Broadly, across the study: TCR sequence clusters from the two donors were found to be largely donor specific. T-cell clones expanding and contracting after mild COVID-19 in a couple of donors were tracked by longitudinal TCRalpha and TCRbeta repertoire sequencing. The cohort was made up of two young adult volunteers, one female and one male, who were previously healthy. General findings and caveats noted by the study authors: SARS-CoV-2 specificity of the second-wave clones peaking on day 37 was not confirmed. From day 15 to 85, contracting clones showed balanced CD4/CD8 phenotypes, whereas a second wave of clones that expanded from day 15 to 37 leaned towards CD4+. Contracting CD4+ clones were found mainly in CM and EM memory subsets, while CD8+ clones were enriched in EMRA. The study covered only a couple of mild cases, and larger cohorts including severe cases with pre-infection samples were considered necessary. The detection of some responding clones in pre-infection memory suggests that pre-existing cross-reactive memory T cells joined the SARS-CoV-2 response.

Its CDR3 holds 15 amino acids, cysteine through phenylalanine. Kept here is only the CDR3 DNA, which spans 45 bases and is read in frame from base 1. Per the germline V gene, MGHRA is the CDR1 and YSYEKL is the CDR2. The germline ends are 8 bases apart after V is trimmed by 1 base and J by 0 bases. The reads were generated on an Illumina NovaSeq 6000. Using 5'RACE with constant-segment primers, TCRalpha and TCRbeta cDNA libraries were constructed, with sample barcodes and unique molecular identifiers added in the process. Trizol reagent was used to extract RNA from every sample. The libraries were amplified in two PCR steps, and the second step added a second sample barcode and Illumina TruSeq adapters. Sequencing of the libraries was done on an Illumina NovaSeq, producing 2 x 150 bp paired-end reads. The study's processing was this. With migec v1.2.7, reads were demultiplexed and then collapsed into UMI-guided consensus sequences. With mixcr v2.1.11, UMI consensuses were aligned to TRA and TRB V and J templates and assembled into clonotypes. Expanded or contracted clonotypes were those called significant by both edgeR and NoisET, with noise models trained on biological replicates. edgeR calls used a false discovery rate-adjusted p below 0.01 and a log2 fold-change threshold of 1. As an exploratory analysis of dynamics, max-normalized trajectories of the 1000 most abundant clonotypes were examined by PCA with hierarchical clustering. Separately sequenced CD4+ and CD8+ repertoires were used to assign a CD4 or CD8 phenotype to each responding clone. Using fastp trimming at Q25 and MiXCR clonotype assembly, TCRdb reanalyzed the public sequencing data and kept in-frame beta chains. Each entry is one CDR3 protein sequence, shown with its most common DNA and genes. For this entry, the V and J calls and clone size follow TCRdb and not the study's own pipeline. The sample yields a few hundred thousand distinct CDR3 sequences; around 15% were counted once. The top ten clonotypes cover around a fifth of the sample.

The chain joins TRBV4-1 to TRBJ2-3; the D gene cannot be resolved reliably. Sequenced material: PBMCs or a T cell subset sorted from them (not recorded which). This receptor was identified in a man younger than 35 who had mild COVID-19 (a few samples of this study predate the infection). The sample titles of this study are shuffled in the database, so cell type and time point are left out; the donor was told from shared clones. The CDR3 loop reads CASSQVPASTDTQYF. The sequenced DNA: TGCGCCAGCAGCCAAGTCCCAGCTAGCACAGATACGCAGTATTTT.